The rows below give T cell receptor beta chains drawn from one sample of a study of CXCR3-negative and CXCR3-positive naive CD8 T cells. Using the 5' RACE reads, TCRdb records one entry per CDR3 protein without DNA. The sample includes roughly 93,000 distinct CDR3 sequences. Material for sequencing was naive CXCR3+ CD8+ T cells from blood. These receptors originate from a human donor in good health. Some clones in this sample may be carry-over from other donors' samples. CDR3s include the opening cysteine and the closing phenylalanine or tryptophan.

TRBV4-3	TRBJ2-7	CASSQARGLAAAEQYF
TRBV29-1	TRBJ2-7	CSVEGTATGEIYEQYF
TRBV7-9	TRBJ2-7	CASSLASGTGGYYEQYF
TRBV7-9	TRBJ1-1	CASSFRENTEAFF
TRBV11-3	TRBJ2-1	CASSSSWSQYNEQFF
TRBV14	TRBJ2-7	CASSQRLSSYEQYF
TRBV24-1	TRBJ2-5	CATSDFTGETQYF
TRBV19	TRBJ2-7	CASSKVTGIGVYEQYF
TRBV29-1	TRBJ2-7	CSVESGWLGEQYF
TRBV12-3/TRBV12-4	TRBJ2-5	CASSLGPYGTQYF
TRBV2	TRBJ2-1	CASSSPGGDFKNGNEQFF
TRBV6-2/TRBV6-3	TRBJ2-2	CASSQSGGAAGELFF
TRBV27	TRBJ2-7	CASSFWTGGHEQYF
TRBV29-1	TRBJ2-7	CSVDRDTEQYF
TRBV19	TRBJ2-2	CASLSREGTGELFF
TRBV29-1	TRBJ1-6	CSVPGTGNSPLHF
TRBV7-9	TRBJ2-3	CASSIRAGDTDTQYF
TRBV21-1	TRBJ1-1	CASSKGVVGGRAFF
TRBV7-6	TRBJ2-7	CASSGPKSYRVSF
TRBV7-9	TRBJ1-2	CASSPGYYGYTF
TRBV4-1	TRBJ2-5	CASSPDGGVDVETQYF
TRBV27	TRBJ2-1	CASSSAGGPYNEQFF
TRBV19	TRBJ1-2	CASSIDPEVGYTF
TRBV29-1	TRBJ2-3	CSVEGSTTDTQYF
TRBV7-9	TRBJ2-5	CASSSPRREQETQYF
TRBV28	TRBJ2-5	CASTTISGSQETQYF
TRBV2	TRBJ2-1	CASRKGASVASSYNEQFF
TRBV11-2	TRBJ2-4	CASRPTGLAPNIQYF
TRBV7-3	TRBJ2-7	CASSIRDSDYEQYF
TRBV19	TRBJ2-7	CAGGGTGTSEQYF
TRBV9	TRBJ1-2	CASSARDRGPNYGYTF
TRBV2	TRBJ1-1	CASSVSMDRELLNTEAFF
TRBV7-2	TRBJ2-6	CASSLYLRWTPSSGANVLTF
TRBV12-3/TRBV12-4	TRBJ1-5	CASSLGWADSNQPQHF
TRBV28	TRBJ2-2	CASSFRWNTGELFF
TRBV29-1	TRBJ2-7	CSVDEGKNEQYF
TRBV29-1	TRBJ2-7	CSVGQATYEQYF
TRBV28	TRBJ2-3	CASSLRVYTDTQYF
TRBV14	TRBJ2-1	CASSQEAVGTGVNEQFF